Listed here are 6 T cell receptor beta chains from one sample, sequenced in a study of blood T cell repertoires in COVID-19. This table comes from immunoSEQ multiplex PCR, and its TCRdb copy is limited to in-frame clones, with some not included. The data contain tens of thousands of clones, around 90% of them singletons. Sequencing was carried out using peripheral blood. Every receptor here comes from a human donor in a cohort sampled during active COVID-19.

J is TRBJ2-3 and V is TRBV9; 10 nucleotides align to TRBD1. The CDR3 length is 20 residues. Germline loops: CDR1 SGDLS, CDR2 YYNGEE. V was pared by 0 bases and J by 8 bases, with 21 bases of the junction left unmatched. The CDR3 DNA reads TGTGCCAGCAGCGTAGCCCTGGGACAGGGGCTGGGGCGTTCTGGGGTTACGCAGTATTTT. Encoded protein: CASSVALGQGLGRSGVTQYF.

The chain recombines TRBV19 with TRBJ2-7, with 8 bases matching TRBD2. Germline loops: CDR1 LNHDA, CDR2 SQIVND (reference sequence). This CDR3 region has 16 residues. Losses at the gene ends were 3 bases for V and 4 bases for J; bases not matched to a gene: 11. The CDR3 bases are TGTGCCAGTAGTATGGCGGTCAGCGGGAGTCGGTACGAGCAGTACTTC. Its protein is CASSMAVSGSRYEQYF.

V gene TRBV7-2 combines with J gene TRBJ2-3; no definite D call. The V and J ends lost 5 bases and 4 bases respectively, with 7 bases between them. The CDR3 covers 12 residues. Germline CDR1 and CDR2: SGHTA and FQGNSA. The CDR3 here is CASSPISDTQYF. CDR3 coding DNA: TGTGCCAGCAGCCCTATTTCAGATACGCAGTATTTT.

V is TRBV6-5 and J is TRBJ2-7; a weak D match, TRBD2 (7 bases). The CDR3 runs to 12 residues. Germline V CDR1 and CDR2: MNHEY, SVGAGI. Trimming left V 9 bases short and J 4 bases short, with 13 bases between. CDR3 sequence reads: CASGRGLYEQYF. For the CDR3, the DNA is TGTGCCAGTGGGAGGGGGTTGTACGAGCAGTACTTC.

This clone was seen a single time. The chain links TRBV5-1 to TRBJ2-5; D not certain. The J call may be incorrect, as the DNA end agrees better with TRBJ2-7. CDR1 is SGHRS, CDR2 YFSETQ, per germline. This CDR3 has 11 residues. The CDR3 nucleotides read TGCGCCAGCAGCTTAGCCTACGAGCAGTACTTC. Encoded protein: CASSLAYEQYF.

The gene calls are TRBV27 and TRBJ2-7, with D possibly TRBD2 on 5 matching bases. This CDR3 is 17 amino acids long. The V end was cut by 1 base, the J end by 7 bases, with 23 bases between. Looked up from germline, CDR1 is MNHEY and CDR2 is SMNVEV (reference sequence). Here the CDR3 reads CASSLFDSARTLREQYF. For the CDR3, the DNA is TGTGCCAGCAGTTTATTCGACTCGGCTAGGACTCTACGAGAGCAGTACTTC.